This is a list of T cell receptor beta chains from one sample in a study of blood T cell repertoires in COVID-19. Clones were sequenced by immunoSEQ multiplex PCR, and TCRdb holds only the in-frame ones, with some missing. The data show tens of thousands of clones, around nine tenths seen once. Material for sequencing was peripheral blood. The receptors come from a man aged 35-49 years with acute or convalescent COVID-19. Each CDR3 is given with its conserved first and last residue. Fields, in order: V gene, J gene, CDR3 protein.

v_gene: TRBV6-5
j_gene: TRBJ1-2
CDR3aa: CASRPGQNYGYTF

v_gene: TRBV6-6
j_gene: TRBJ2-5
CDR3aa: CASILTSILETQYF

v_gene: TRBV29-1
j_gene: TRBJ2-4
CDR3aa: CSVSTGLDIQYF

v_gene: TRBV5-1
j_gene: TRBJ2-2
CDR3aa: CASSFSGTMSTGELFF

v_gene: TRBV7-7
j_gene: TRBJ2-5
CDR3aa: CASSYGTYTQETQYF

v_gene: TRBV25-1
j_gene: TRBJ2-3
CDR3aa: CASSEYRPGVGADTQYF

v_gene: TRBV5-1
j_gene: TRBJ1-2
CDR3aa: CASSRIAGTAIYGYTF

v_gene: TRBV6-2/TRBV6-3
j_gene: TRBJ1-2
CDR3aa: CASSLTGGADGYTF

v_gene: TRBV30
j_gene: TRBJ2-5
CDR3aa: CAWGRVQETQYF

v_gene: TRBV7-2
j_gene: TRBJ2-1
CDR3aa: CASSFILGTRVNNEQFF

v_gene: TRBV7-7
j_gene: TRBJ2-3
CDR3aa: CASSTGLAGATDTQYF

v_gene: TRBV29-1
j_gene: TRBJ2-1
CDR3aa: CSVGLAGNNEQFF

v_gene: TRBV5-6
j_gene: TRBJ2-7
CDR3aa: CASSLPRQGPYEQYF

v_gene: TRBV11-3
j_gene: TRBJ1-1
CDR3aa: CASSLGTGANTEAFF

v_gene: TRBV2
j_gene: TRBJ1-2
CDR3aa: CASSRDWVREGYTF

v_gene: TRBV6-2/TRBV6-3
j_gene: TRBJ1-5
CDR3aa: CASSYPATGSSNQPQHF

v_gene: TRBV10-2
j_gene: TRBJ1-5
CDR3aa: CASRTGNGNQPQHF

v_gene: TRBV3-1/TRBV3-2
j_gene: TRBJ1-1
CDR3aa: CASGGLGVRGSGTEAFF

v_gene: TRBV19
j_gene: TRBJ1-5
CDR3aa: CASSLPGQGHQPQHF

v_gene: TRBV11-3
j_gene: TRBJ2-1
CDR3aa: CASSPRQGPSSYNEQFF

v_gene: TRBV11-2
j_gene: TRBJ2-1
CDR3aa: CASSQTLAGGRNEQFF

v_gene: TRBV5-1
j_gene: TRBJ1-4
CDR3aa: CASSFLGIVNEKLFF

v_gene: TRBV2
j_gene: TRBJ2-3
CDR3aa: CASIRTGPGPDTQYF

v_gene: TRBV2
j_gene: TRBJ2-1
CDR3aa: CASSDGTGASYNEQFF

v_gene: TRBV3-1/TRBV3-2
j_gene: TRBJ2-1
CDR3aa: CASNQGTAGGPSNNEQFF

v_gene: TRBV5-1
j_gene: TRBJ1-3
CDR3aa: CASSEGRTSSGNTIYF

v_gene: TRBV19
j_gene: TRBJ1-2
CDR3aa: CASSIGASGYTF

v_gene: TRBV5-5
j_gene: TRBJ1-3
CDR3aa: CASSSVFMGNTIYF

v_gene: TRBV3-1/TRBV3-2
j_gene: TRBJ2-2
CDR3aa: CASSRRTGSSTGELFF

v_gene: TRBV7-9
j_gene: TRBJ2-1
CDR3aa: CASSLQSPYNEQFF

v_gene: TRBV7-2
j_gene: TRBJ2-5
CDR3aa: CASSWTGGETQYF

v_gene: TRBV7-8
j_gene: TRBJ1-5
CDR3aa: CASSSPGRGDQPQHF

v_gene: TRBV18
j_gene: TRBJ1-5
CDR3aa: CASSPLRVARNQPQHF

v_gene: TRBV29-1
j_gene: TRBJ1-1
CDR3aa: CSVEVGGGPNSEAFF

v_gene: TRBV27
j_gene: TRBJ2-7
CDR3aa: CASGERRGYEQYF

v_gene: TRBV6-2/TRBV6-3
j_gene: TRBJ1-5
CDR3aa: CASSSPYRVSNQPQHF

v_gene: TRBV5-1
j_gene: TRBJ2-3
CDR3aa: CASSQRLAGYTDTQYF

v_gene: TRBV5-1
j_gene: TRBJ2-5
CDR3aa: CASSLSQPRETQYF

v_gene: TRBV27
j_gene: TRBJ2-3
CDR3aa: CASTARYSTDTQYF

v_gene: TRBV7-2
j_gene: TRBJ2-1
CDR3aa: CASSLAPGLGYNEQFF

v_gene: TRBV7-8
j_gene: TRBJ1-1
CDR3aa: CASTGGGVGAFF

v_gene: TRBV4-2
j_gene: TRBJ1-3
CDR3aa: CASSSETSTSGNTIYF

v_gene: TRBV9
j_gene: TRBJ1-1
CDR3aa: CASSVATGSEAFF

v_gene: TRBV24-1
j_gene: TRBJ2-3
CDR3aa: CATSDARDSTDTQYF

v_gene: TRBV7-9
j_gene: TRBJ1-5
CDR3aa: CASSLDYSNQPQHF

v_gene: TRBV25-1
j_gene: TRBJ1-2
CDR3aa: CASSEYFLEGYGYTF

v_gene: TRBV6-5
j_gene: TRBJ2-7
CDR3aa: CASSYSRGYEQYF